The clone carrying this TCR beta chain was picked up a small number of times. Its antigen is unknown. Since a much larger clone is just one base distant, this may be a read error. This CDR3 fails to terminate in the conserved phenylalanine or tryptophan, so it likely reflects a read error. Attached unique molecular identifiers marked individual cDNA molecules. Each CDR3 protein gets one entry after TCRdb re-called the 5' RACE reads with MiXCR. The sample lists fewer than 85,000 distinct CDR3 sequences; approximately 13% were seen once. The sample is drawn from a study of early T cells in non-severe SARS-CoV-2 infection. Overall study: Whole-blood bulk RNA, unsorted, was sequenced, and chains were unpaired. Findings and limits, study-wide: In VDJdb matching, anti-spike CD8 responses were favored while private and CD4 specificities went missing.

Germline V gene lookup returns CDR1 WSHSY and CDR2 SAAADI. The germline V and J ends were trimmed by 1 base and 3 bases, with 10 bases remaining between them. The CDR3 has 14 residues. The material sequenced was whole blood. This sequence joins TRBV10-2 and TRBJ2-7; D is uncertain. The sequence was collected from an adult who was a healthcare worker with PCR-confirmed SARS-CoV-2 infection or an uninfected control (not recorded which). The DNA for the CDR3 is TGCGCCAGCAGTGAGTTATTTATTTACTACGAGCAGTACTCC. Protein sequence: CASSELFIYYEQYS.